This TCR beta chain was recovered during a study of T cells in Graves' hyperthyroidism and ophthalmopathy. The study's findings and limits: Appearing also in blood were most of the thyroid clonotypes expanded above 0.001. Stable hyperthyroidism was told apart from ophthalmopathy by a model built on 13 V-J features.

This clonotype was seen a handful of times. The antigen is not known. Graves' hyperthyroidism showing no ophthalmopathy progression within 18 months was considered stable. J was trimmed by 0 bases and V by 1 base; bases with no gene match: 7. Germline CDR1 SNHLY, CDR2 FYNNEI. CDR3 length: 19 amino acids. TCR beta CDR3 regions were amplified from RNA transcripts. Carried out on the TCR CDR3, a first-round RT-PCR used the HTBI primer set. Each CDR3 protein is one row after TCRdb ran MiXCR on the multiplex PCR reads. The sample has fewer than 900,000 distinct CDR3 sequences; about 16% are singletons. Sequenced: blood. The receptor was derived from a man between 18 and 35 years old with Graves' hyperthyroidism. The chain recombines TRBV2 with TRBJ2-4, with 12 bases matching TRBD2. In DNA, the CDR3 is TGTGCCAGCAGTGAAGACGGGACTAGCGGGTCACTAGCCAAAAACATTCAGTACTTC. Translation: CASSEDGTSGSLAKNIQYF.